This entry features one T cell receptor (beta chain) sequence. The record originates from a study of long-term antiretroviral therapy in people with HIV. Survey-level resolution applied to immunoSEQ assay v3.0. Clones were sequenced by immunoSEQ multiplex PCR, and TCRdb holds only the in-frame ones, with some missing. The top ten clones hold roughly 3.9% of a sample with roughly 20,000 clones, just under 85% of them seen once. Trimming took 10 bases from V and 6 from J, leaving 16 bases between them. Per germline, CDR1 MNHEY and CDR2 SVGAGI. The CDR3 covers 13 residues. DNA was extracted from around 0.96-9.9 million thawed cryopreserved PBMC.

The chain carries TRBV6-5 and TRBJ2-1; a weak D match, TRBD1 (6 bases). The TCR was taken from a man between 18 and 35 years old with HIV. This material consisted of unsorted PBMCs, taken about 4 years after starting antiretroviral therapy. The CDR3 loop reads CAIWTAEGNEQFF. The CDR3 coding sequence is TGTGCCATCTGGACAGCGGAAGGCAATGAGCAGTTCTTC.